Below are 28 T cell receptor beta chains sequenced from a single sample in a study of blood T cell repertoires in COVID-19. Some clones are missing from TCRdb's copy, which holds only in-frame ones; the method was immunoSEQ multiplex PCR. Of fewer than 75,000 clones in the sample, about 82% are singletons; the top ten hold roughly 39%. Specimen: peripheral blood. These receptors were taken from a human donor in a cohort sampled during active COVID-19.

V gene TRBV19 combines with J gene TRBJ1-1; 12 nucleotides agree with TRBD1. The CDR3 covers 16 residues. V was clipped by 5 bases and J by 8 bases; unmatched bases: 12. Germline V gene sequence: CDR1 LNHDA, CDR2 SQIVND (reference sequence). CDR3 coding DNA: TGTGCCAGTAGTTTCCTCTCGGGACAGGGGGCGGCAGAAGCTTTCTTT. Protein: CASSFLSGQGAAEAFF.

This clone was detected only a few times. The rearrangement links TRBV18 to TRBJ1-1, with D possibly being TRBD1 (5 bases). CDR3 length equals 12 residues. Germline V gives CDR1 KGHSH, CDR2 LQKENI. The germline V and J ends were trimmed by 4 bases and 6 bases, with 9 bases remaining between them. CDR3 sequence reads: CASSLDSAEAFF. The DNA of the CDR3 is TGTGCCAGCTCACTAGACAGTGCTGAAGCTTTCTTT. The complete variable domain, with remaining parts taken from reference TRBV18 and TRBJ1-1, reads NAGVMQNPRHLVRRRGQEARLRCSPMKGHSHVYWYRQLPEEGLKFMVYLQKENIIDESGMPKERFSAEFPKEGPSILRIQQVVRGDSAAYFCASSLDSAEAFFGQGTRLTVV.

The chain recombines TRBV18 with TRBJ2-7; D possibly corresponds to TRBD1 (5 bases). V was shortened by 1 base and J by 6 bases, with 7 bases between the two germline ends. The CDR3 covers 12 residues. CDR1 and CDR2 (germline): KGHSH, LQKENI. DNA of the CDR3: TGTGCCAGCTCACCACGACAGATCGAGCAGTACTTC. It codes for CASSPRQIEQYF.

The chain links TRBV10-2 to TRBJ1-2, with D perhaps TRBD1 (5 bases). Germline CDR1 WSHSY, CDR2 SAAADI. CDR3 length: 14 residues. The V gene lost 2 bases and the J gene lost 4 bases, with 11 bases spanning the gap. The CDR3 is CASSEIDSLYGYTF. In nucleotides, the CDR3 is TGCGCCAGCAGTGAGATAGACAGCCTCTATGGCTACACCTTC.

This sequence joins TRBV3-1 (or the pseudogene TRBV3-2) and TRBJ1-5; D is perhaps TRBD1 (5 bases). Trimming cost V 7 bases and J 4 bases, with 20 bases left between them. The CDR3 consists of 16 residues. Germline-derived CDR1 and CDR2 are LGHDT and YNNKEL (reference sequence). CDR3 DNA: TGTGCCAGCACCAAAATTAGGGGCCACCTAAATCAGCCCCAGCATTTT. Translated, it gives CASTKIRGHLNQPQHF.

The chain carries TRBV5-1 and TRBJ1-6, with TRBD1 as a possible D gene (6 bases). CDR1 and CDR2 (germline): SGHRS, YFSETQ. The germline V and J ends were trimmed by 4 bases and 7 bases, with 18 bases remaining between them. This CDR3 spans 16 amino acids. The CDR3 sequence: CASSAEIRGSNSPLHF. CDR3 coding DNA: TGCGCCAGCAGCGCTGAGATCAGGGGTTCAAATTCACCCCTCCACTTT. The entire variable domain, with the rest obtained from reference TRBV5-1 and TRBJ1-6, is as follows: KAGVTQTPRYLIKTRGQQVTLSCSPISGHRSVSWYQQTPGQGLQFLFEYFSETQRNKGNFPGRFSGRQFSNSRSEMNVSTLELGDSALYLCASSAEIRGSNSPLHFGNGTRLTVT.

The gene calls are TRBV2 and TRBJ2-5; 10 nucleotides match TRBD2. CDR3 length: 16 residues. J was trimmed by 6 bases and V by 2 bases; bases with no gene match: 9. In germline, CDR1 is SNHLY, CDR2 FYNNEI. The CDR3 protein is CASSESGGDFIKTQYF. In nucleotides, the CDR3 is TGTGCCAGCAGTGAAAGCGGGGGGGATTTTATTAAGACCCAGTACTTC.

The genes are TRBV24-1 and TRBJ2-3, with TRBD1 identical over 10 bases. Germline V CDR1 and CDR2: KGHDR, SFDVKD. The CDR3 consists of 17 residues. V lost 4 bases and J lost 8; bases outside the gene matches: 14. In DNA, the CDR3 is TGTGCCACCAGTGAATCCGGGGAAGGGACAGGGGTTCGTACGCAGTATTTT. Translation: CATSESGEGTGVRTQYF.

CDR3 sequence: CASSGRRDSQETQYF. The CDR3 region has the DNA TGTGCCAGCAGCGGACGCAGGGACAGCCAAGAGACCCAGTACTTC. This chain uses TRBV5-4 with TRBJ2-5; 7 bases match TRBD1. The V gene's germline CDR1 is SGHNT and CDR2 YYREEE (reference sequence). CDR3 length equals 15 residues. Losses at the gene ends were 4 bases for V and 1 base for J; bases not matched to a gene: 7.

The CDR3 sequence: CATSGAGGPGQFF. The DNA of the CDR3 is TGTGCCACCTCCGGTGCGGGGGGGCCGGGGCAGTTCTTC. The V and J genes are TRBV11-3 and TRBJ2-1; 9 positions match TRBD2. The J segment lost 12 bases and the V segment lost 10 bases, leaving 13 bases of the junction unmatched. This CDR3 has 13 residues. Germline V gene data show CDR1 as SGHNT and CDR2 as YENEEA.

In its sample, this clone was seen once. V gene TRBV28 combines with J gene TRBJ2-2; D might be TRBD1 (6 bases). Germline loops: CDR1 MDHEN, CDR2 SYDVKM. V was pared by 6 bases and J by 1 base, with 12 bases between. The CDR3 contains 15 residues. DNA for the CDR3: TGTGCCAGCAGACCAGGACAGCTGAACACCGGGGAGCTGTTTTTT. The encoded protein is CASRPGQLNTGELFF.

The chain combines TRBV6-2 or TRBV6-3 with TRBJ1-5, with TRBD1 matching 7 bases. This CDR3 has 17 residues. V was clipped by 4 bases and J by 5 bases; unmatched bases: 14. CDR1 is MNHEY and CDR2 is SVGEGT in the germline V gene. CDR3 sequence: CASSFAPGRGTDQPQHF. DNA of the CDR3: TGTGCCAGCAGTTTCGCCCCGGGCAGGGGGACGGATCAGCCCCAGCATTTT.

This clone was seen a single time. The V gene is TRBV19, the J gene TRBJ2-3; a weak D match, TRBD1 (6 bases). This CDR3 has 14 amino acids. The V end was cut by 6 bases, the J end by 1 base, with 11 bases between. The germline CDR1 and CDR2 sequences are LNHDA and SQIVND (reference sequence). The CDR3 DNA sequence: TGTGCCAGTAGGAACAGGGCTCGCACAGATACGCAGTATTTT. This encodes CASRNRARTDTQYF.

The V gene is TRBV7-9, the J gene TRBJ1-5, with D unclear. The CDR3 runs 12 residues. Trimming took off 0 bases at V and 6 bases at J, with 3 bases between the two ends. CDR1 and CDR2 from the germline V gene are SEHNR and FQNEAQ (reference sequence). The DNA for the CDR3 is TGTGCCAGCAGCTTAGCCGGTCAGCCCCAGCATTTT. Protein product: CASSLAGQPQHF.

The count of this clone is one. This chain connects TRBV27 to TRBJ2-7; D ambiguous. V was clipped by 5 bases and J by 3 bases, with 14 bases between them. The CDR3 loop spans 14 amino acids. Germline V lookup: CDR1 MNHEY, CDR2 SMNVEV (reference sequence). The CDR3 region is CASSRQRSGYEQYF. In nucleotides, the CDR3 is TGTGCCAGCAGTAGGCAGAGATCGGGCTACGAGCAGTACTTC.

The chain is built from TRBV3-1 (or the pseudogene TRBV3-2) and TRBJ1-4, with D maybe TRBD1 (6 bases). This CDR3 has 12 amino acids. Looked up from germline, CDR1 is LGHDT and CDR2 is YNNKEL (reference sequence). With 4 bases removed from V and 15 bases from J, the gap between germline ends came to 15 bases. The CDR3 sequence: CASSPSGGRVFF. The CDR3 bases are TGTGCCAGCAGCCCGAGCGGGGGCAGGGTGTTTTTT.

The chain employs TRBV30 and TRBJ1-4; 9 bases match TRBD1. Germline trimming cut 0 bases from V and 8 bases from J; bases unmatched to any gene: 7. The CDR3 runs to 15 residues. Germline loops: CDR1 GTSNPN, CDR2 SVGIG (reference sequence). This chain's CDR3 is CAWSVTGGLSEKLFF. CDR3 DNA: TGTGCCTGGAGTGTGACAGGGGGGCTGAGCGAAAAACTGTTTTTT.

The chain carries TRBV7-9 and TRBJ1-5; D gene ambiguous. CDR3 length: 13 amino acids. The ends were cut back, 2 bases at V and 6 bases at J, with 8 bases in the middle. Germline V gene data show CDR1 as SEHNR and CDR2 as FQNEAQ (reference sequence). CDR3 amino acids: CASSLWASQPQHF. CDR3 nucleotides: TGTGCCAGCAGCTTATGGGCATCTCAGCCCCAGCATTTT.

The chain carries TRBV7-3 and TRBJ1-1; 10 positions match TRBD1. CDR1 is SGHTA and CDR2 is FQGTGA in the germline V gene. The CDR3 consists of 13 residues. V lost 6 bases and J lost 10; bases outside the gene matches: 8. DNA of the CDR3: TGTGCCAGCAGTCCCGACAGGGGGCGCGCAGCTTTCTTT. Residues: CASSPDRGRAAFF.

This chain connects TRBV5-1 to TRBJ2-3, with 11 bases identical to TRBD2. The germline V gene encodes CDR1 SGHRS and CDR2 YFSETQ. This CDR3 spans 14 amino acids. The V gene end was trimmed by 7 bases and the J gene end by 6 bases; junction bases not matched to a gene: 7. The CDR3 nucleotides are TGCGCCAGCTTTAGCGGGGGGGCCGGCGATACGCAGTATTTT. Its protein is CASFSGGAGDTQYF.

The chain employs TRBV30 and TRBJ1-4; 9 positions match TRBD1. Germline V gives CDR1 GTSNPN, CDR2 SVGIG (reference sequence). This CDR3 region has 17 residues. Losses at the gene ends were 5 bases for V and 8 bases for J; bases not matched to a gene: 18. The CDR3 DNA reads TGTGCCTGGTCCGGGACAGGGACGGTAGGAAGTGTGGAAAAACTGTTTTTT. It codes for CAWSGTGTVGSVEKLFF.

Only one count was recorded for this clone. The V gene is TRBV4-1, the J gene TRBJ1-4, with 11 bases that match TRBD1. The length of the CDR3 is 15 residues. V lost 4 bases to trimming and J lost 11 bases; unmatched junction nucleotides: 9. Germline CDR1 MGHRA, CDR2 YSYEKL. The DNA for the CDR3 is TGCGCCAGCAGCCGGACAGGGGGCCGGGGCGGGAAACTGTTTTTT. Protein sequence: CASSRTGGRGGKLFF.

The J gene is TRBJ2-7, the V gene TRBV27, with 9 bases identical to TRBD2. Losses at the gene ends were 0 bases for V and 0 bases for J; bases not matched to a gene: 6. The CDR3 runs 17 residues. Germline CDR1 is MNHEY and CDR2 is SMNVEV (reference sequence). The CDR3 nucleotides read TGTGCCAGCAGTTTATCGAAATCGACTAGCGGCTCCTACGAGCAGTACTTC. This gives the protein CASSLSKSTSGSYEQYF.

The V and J genes are TRBV28 and TRBJ1-6; a weak D match, TRBD1 (5 bases). Trimming took off 5 bases at V and 10 bases at J, with 18 bases between the two ends. Germline V gene sequence: CDR1 MDHEN, CDR2 SYDVKM. The length of the CDR3 is 15 residues. CDR3 bases: TGTGCCAGCAGTCCCCGGGGGAGGGGCTCGTCACCCCTCCACTTT. It is translated as CASSPRGRGSSPLHF.

The V call is TRBV19, the J call TRBJ1-5; TRBD1 agrees at 7 bases. The CDR3 extends over 16 amino acids. The germline gives CDR1 LNHDA, CDR2 SQIVND (reference sequence). V dropped 8 bases and J dropped 0; count of bases not matched to a gene: 10. CDR3 in DNA: TGTGCCAGTTCTCACAGGGGCGACTATAGCAATCAGCCCCAGCATTTT. It encodes CASSHRGDYSNQPQHF.

The chain couples TRBV10-1 to TRBJ1-1; D gene ambiguous. Trimming shortened V by 6 bases and J by 0 bases, and 17 bases separated the two germline ends. Germline values: CDR1 WNHNN, CDR2 SYGVQD (reference sequence). The CDR3 is 16 amino acids. CDR3 in amino acids: CASSPQSGGMNTEAFF. The CDR3 DNA reads as TGCGCCAGCAGCCCCCAGTCAGGAGGGATGAACACTGAAGCTTTCTTT.

This clone was seen a handful of times. This chain joins TRBV5-1 and TRBJ2-7, with 10 bases aligning to TRBD1. This CDR3 is 17 amino acids long. V lost 3 bases to trimming and J lost 3 bases; unmatched junction nucleotides: 12. From germline, CDR1 is SGHRS and CDR2 YFSETQ. The CDR3 sequence is CASSSASVGQGFYEQYF. The CDR3 region has the DNA TGCGCCAGCAGCTCCGCCTCCGTGGGACAGGGGTTCTACGAGCAGTACTTC.

This chain joins TRBV29-1 and TRBJ1-2; 7 positions match TRBD1. The CDR3 length is 12 residues. Trimming removed 4 bases from V and 5 bases from J; junction bases left unmatched: 4. The germline CDR1 and CDR2 sequences are SQVTM and ANQGSEA. CDR3 in amino acids: CSVGDREYGYTF. The DNA of the CDR3 is TGCAGCGTTGGGGACAGAGAGTATGGCTACACCTTC.